This TCR beta chain stems from a study of T cell changes during pregnancy in multiple sclerosis. Sequencing used immunoSEQ multiplex PCR; TCRdb keeps in-frame clones, though not all of them. This sample carries tens of thousands of clones, roughly 87% of them seen once, and the ten largest clones take more than 2%. The receptor's source is a female donor in good health, enrolled as a control in a pregnancy study. This sample comprised peripheral blood, obtained in the second trimester of pregnancy.

CDR3 residues: CASTTVGIGQGLYNEQFF. The CDR3 nucleotides read TGTGCCAGTACCACCGTAGGAATCGGACAGGGGCTCTACAATGAGCAGTTCTTC. The chain couples TRBV19 to TRBJ2-1; 9 nucleotides align to TRBD1. Germline V gene sequence: CDR1 LNHDA, CDR2 SQIVND (reference sequence). CDR3 length: 18 amino acids. Trimming took 7 bases from V and 3 from J; bases not matched to a gene: 16.